Only one count was recorded for the clone carrying this TCR beta chain. Its antigen remains unidentified. This entry is derived from a study of cytomegalovirus exposure and HLA in healthy donors. The PCR used 60 Vbeta and 13 Jbeta primers. Sequencing was performed with immunoSEQ multiplex PCR; in TCRdb, only in-frame clones are kept and a portion is missing. Counted here are more than 110,000 clones, around 77% occurring once; the ten biggest clones make up more than 0.85%. Trimming removed 2 bases at V and 0 bases at J, with 9 bases between. The CDR3 has 16 residues. Germline CDR1 is SGDLS and CDR2 is YYNGEE. Study outcomes and limitations: Follow-up analysis seemed to connect common viral pathogens with several of the most significant clusters identified.

Sequencing was done on a sample of PBMCs. This receptor was taken from a young man in good health and CMV-seronegative. This rearrangement joins TRBV9 to TRBJ1-6; D uncertain. This chain's CDR3 is CASSVGGSSYNSPLHF. The CDR3 DNA reads TGTGCCAGCAGCGTGGGAGGGAGCTCCTATAATTCACCCCTCCACTTT.